The following is a T cell receptor beta chain sequence with its context. CDR1 is SGHRS and CDR2 is YFSETQ in the germline V gene. The CDR3 has 13 amino acids. V lost 0 bases and J lost 5, with 8 bases in between. The sample belongs to a study of control samples from healthy donors and cancer patients. TCRdb's copy holds only in-frame clones and misses some; the assay was immunoSEQ multiplex PCR. Among about 120,000 clones listed, about 87% were seen once. The TCR comes from a man in his forties in good health. V and J are TRBV5-1 and TRBJ1-2; D is unclear. The sample taken for sequencing was blood. The CDR3 sequence is CASSLGTVYGYTF. The CDR3 nucleotides are TGCGCCAGCAGCTTGGGGACTGTTTATGGCTACACCTTC.